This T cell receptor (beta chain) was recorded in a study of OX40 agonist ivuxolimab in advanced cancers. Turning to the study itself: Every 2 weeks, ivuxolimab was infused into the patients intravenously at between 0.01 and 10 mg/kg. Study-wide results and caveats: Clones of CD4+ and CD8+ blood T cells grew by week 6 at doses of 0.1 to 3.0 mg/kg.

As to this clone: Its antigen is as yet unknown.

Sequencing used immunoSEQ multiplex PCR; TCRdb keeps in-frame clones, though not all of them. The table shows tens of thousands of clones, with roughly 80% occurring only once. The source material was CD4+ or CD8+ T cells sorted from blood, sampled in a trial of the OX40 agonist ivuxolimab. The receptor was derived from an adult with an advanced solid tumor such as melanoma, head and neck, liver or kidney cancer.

The chain's CDR3 is CASTGQSYEQYF. In nucleotides, the CDR3 is TGTGCCAGTACGGGACAGTCCTACGAGCAGTACTTC. The gene calls are TRBV6-5 and TRBJ2-7, with TRBD1 matching over 7 bases. The CDR3 consists of 12 residues. Germline V gene lookup returns CDR1 MNHEY and CDR2 SVGAGI. V lost 9 bases to trimming and J lost 1 base; unmatched junction nucleotides: 3.